This is a list of T cell receptor beta chains from one sample in a study of T cell responses to AZD1222 COVID-19 vaccine. The repertoire was sequenced with immunoSEQ multiplex PCR; TCRdb's copy has only in-frame clones and lacks some. The table shows 95,000 to 100,000 clones, with about nine tenths occurring only once. The sample consisted of peripheral blood, taken on day 0 of AZD1222 vaccination. These receptors were collected from an adult in good health. CDR3s include the opening cysteine and the closing phenylalanine or tryptophan. The D gene is left open where the match is weak. Expanded clones are given a class, and other clones once, few, many or no size at all.

TRBV18,TRBJ1-1,once,.,TGTGCCAGCTCACCACGTCCGGATGAAGCTTTCTTT,CASSPRPDEAFF
TRBV7-3,TRBJ2-7,.,.,TGTGCCAGCAGCTTACCTCAGGGCTACGAGCAGTACTTC,CASSLPQGYEQYF
TRBV5-4,TRBJ1-2,.,.,TGTGCCAGCAGCTCCCCCCGGGAGAACTATGGCTACACCTTC,CASSSPRENYGYTF
TRBV19,TRBJ1-1,.,TRBD1,TGTGCCAGTAGCTGGGACAGGGGGCTGGCGGCTGAAGCTTTCTTT,CASSWDRGLAAEAFF
TRBV23-1,TRBJ1-2,.,.,TGCGCCAGCAGTCAATCTGACAGACCGAGGAACTATGGCTACACCTTC,CASSQSDRPRNYGYTF
TRBV5-1,TRBJ1-1,.,.,TGCGCCAGCGGCCCCGGGGGAAGCACTGAAGCTTTCTTT,CASGPGGSTEAFF
TRBV28,TRBJ1-2,.,.,TGTGCCAGCAAGGGGAGCCGAACGGGAGGCTACACCTTC,CASKGSRTGGYTF
TRBV25-1,TRBJ2-2,.,.,TGTGCCAGCACCCCAGGAGGGTTCGGGGAGCTGTTTTTT,CASTPGGFGELFF
TRBV7-9,TRBJ2-1,.,TRBD1,TGTGCCAGCAGCTTGACATCCAGGGGCAGGGGGCATGAGCAGTTCTTC,CASSLTSRGRGHEQFF
TRBV11-2,TRBJ2-3,.,.,TGTGCCAGCAGCAACGGACGAGGGCCTACTAGCACAGATACGCAGTATTTT,CASSNGRGPTSTDTQYF
TRBV28,TRBJ2-3,.,.,TGTGCCAGCAGTCTAGTTGGGGCTACAGATACGCAGTATTTT,CASSLVGATDTQYF
TRBV6-5,TRBJ1-5,.,.,TGTGCCAGCAGTTCCACAGGGCCAAATCAGCCCCAGCATTTT,CASSSTGPNQPQHF
TRBV3-1/TRBV3-2,TRBJ2-3,.,.,TGTGCCAGCAGCCAAGTTAGGACAGATACGCAGTATTTT,CASSQVRTDTQYF
TRBV28,TRBJ1-5,.,.,TGTGCCAGCAGCGAAGACAGGAAAAGCAATCAGCCCCAGCATTTT,CASSEDRKSNQPQHF
TRBV7-9,TRBJ2-7,once,TRBD1,TGTGCCAGCAGCTTAGCGTTGACAGGGGTCCCCTACGAGCAGTACTTC,CASSLALTGVPYEQYF
TRBV7-6,TRBJ2-2,.,TRBD1,TGTGCCAGCAGAACAGGGGAGTCGGCCGGGGAGCTGTTTTTT,CASRTGESAGELFF
TRBV19,TRBJ1-1,.,TRBD1,TGTGCCAGTAGTATCGGGACAGACCGGGGAAACACTGAAGCTTTCTTT,CASSIGTDRGNTEAFF
TRBV7-9,TRBJ1-5,.,.,TGTGCCAGCAGCCCAGGAACTTGGCAGCCCCAGCATTTT,CASSPGTWQPQHF
TRBV7-6,TRBJ2-2,.,.,TGTGCCAGCAGCTACAAGCCGGAGGGGGGTCCGATCTCCGGGGAGCTGTTTTTT,CASSYKPEGGPISGELFF
TRBV28,TRBJ1-4,once,.,TGTGCCAGCAGTGGGAAACTCGTGGCAGTTCGTGAAAAACTGTTTTTT,CASSGKLVAVREKLFF
TRBV28,TRBJ1-1,.,.,TGTGCCAGCAGTTTGCCCACTAGGACGGATAACACTGAAGCTTTCTTT,CASSLPTRTDNTEAFF
TRBV28,TRBJ1-5,.,.,TGTGCCAGCAGTTTGAGAACTGGCAATCAGCCCCAGCATTTT,CASSLRTGNQPQHF
TRBV7-9,TRBJ1-4,once,.,TGTGCCAGCAGCCTACCCGGACAGTTTGAAAAACTGTTTTTT,CASSLPGQFEKLFF
TRBV2,TRBJ2-1,.,TRBD2,TGTGCCAGGGAGGAGGCGGGGGGCCTCAAAAAGGATGTCTTC,CAREEAGGLKKDVF
TRBV30,TRBJ2-7,once,.,TGTGCCTGGAGTGTAGGCGGTACGAAGGGCGAGCAGTACTTC,CAWSVGGTKGEQYF
TRBV10-2,TRBJ2-1,.,TRBD2,TGCGCCAGCAGCGGACTAGCGGTGTTCAATGAGCAGTTCTTC,CASSGLAVFNEQFF
TRBV6-5,TRBJ1-3,.,TRBD1,TGTGCCAGCAGTCCACTCGGGACAGGTGGCACCATATATTTT,CASSPLGTGGTIYF
TRBV19,TRBJ2-2,.,.,TGTGCCAGTAGTATGGCGCAGAAGAACACCGGGGAGCTGTTTTTT,CASSMAQKNTGELFF
TRBV6-5,TRBJ1-5,.,.,TGTGCCAGCAGTTACGGGGGTCAGCCCCAGCATTTT,CASSYGGQPQHF
TRBV3-1/TRBV3-2,TRBJ2-3,.,.,TGTGCCAGCAGCCAAGAGTTAGGGACATCCACAGATACGCAGTATTTT,CASSQELGTSTDTQYF
TRBV19,TRBJ1-6,.,TRBD1,TGTGCCAGTAGTCCCACAGGGGGACTTAGCTCCTATAATTCACCCCTCCACTTT,CASSPTGGLSSYNSPLHF